The 30 T cell receptor beta chains reported below all come from one sample, sequenced in a study of cytomegalovirus exposure and HLA in healthy donors. 13 Jbeta primers and 60 Vbeta primers were used for the PCR. Data came from immunoSEQ multiplex PCR; TCRdb stores just in-frame clones and leaves some out. The sample lists under 70,000 clones; around 63% were seen once. Sequenced material: PBMCs. The source of these receptors is a woman aged 30 to 39 in good health and CMV-seronegative.

The rearrangement uses TRBV6-5 and TRBJ2-7; D possibly corresponds to TRBD2 (5 bases). V dropped 7 bases and J dropped 5 bases, with 15 bases sitting between them. Germline V CDR1 and CDR2: MNHEY, SVGAGI. This CDR3 has 13 residues. In nucleotides, the CDR3 is TGTGCCAGCACCCTGAGCGAGGGTGACGAGCAGTACTTC. It specifies CASTLSEGDEQYF.

The J gene is TRBJ2-3, the V gene TRBV30; 7 nucleotides match TRBD2. The J segment lost 11 bases and the V segment lost 2 bases, leaving 7 bases of the junction unmatched. The CDR3 is made up of 12 amino acids. Per the germline V gene, CDR1 is GTSNPN and CDR2 is SVGIG (reference sequence). The chain's CDR3 is CAWSIKRGMQYF. CDR3 DNA sequence: TGTGCCTGGAGTATTAAGCGGGGAATGCAGTATTTT.

The rearrangement joins TRBV1 to TRBJ1-3; no DNA check was done on the table's D call, TRBD1. TRBV1 is noted as a pseudogene. The CDR3 runs to 12 residues. CDR3 bases: TGCACCAGCAGCCACCCCCATGACACCATATATTTT. Residues: CTSSHPHDTIYF.

This clone was observed a handful of times. The genes are TRBV28 and TRBJ1-1; D is unclear. The CDR3 runs to 11 residues. Germline loops: CDR1 MDHEN, CDR2 SYDVKM. Between the trimmed V and J ends, which lost 11 bases and 0 bases, there was a span of 7 bases. The CDR3 spells CASVMNTEAFF. Written as DNA, the CDR3 is TGTGCCTCAGTTATGAACACTGAAGCTTTCTTT.

In the case of this clone: Other DNA sequences in this specimen translate into the identical CDR3. This chain uses TRBV18 with TRBJ1-6, with unresolved D. Germline V gene sequence: CDR1 KGHSH, CDR2 LQKENI. Trimming took 2 bases from V and 5 from J, leaving 4 bases between them. CDR3 length: 13 amino acids. CDR3 coding DNA: TGTGCCAGCTCACCAACAGATAATTCACCCCTCCACTTT. It yields the protein CASSPTDNSPLHF.

Regarding this clone: Mismatch with germline at one junction end may stem from a read error. CDR3 sequence (DNA): TGCGCCAGCAGTCCCTCCGGAGTGTCCTACGAGCAGTACTTC. This gives the protein CASSPSGVSYEQYF. This chain links TRBV7-9 with TRBJ2-7, with D hard to call. This CDR3 is built from 14 residues. Looked up from germline, CDR1 is SEHNR and CDR2 is FQNEAQ (reference sequence).

The chain joins TRBV5-8 to TRBJ2-5; D is ambiguous. There are 10 residues in the CDR3. Germline CDR1 is SGHTS and CDR2 is YDEGEE. Trimming cost V 7 bases and J 4 bases, with 5 bases left between them. The CDR3 nucleotides are TGTGCCAGCTCCTTAGAGACCCAGTACTTC. It yields the protein CASSLETQYF.

The V gene is TRBV2, the J gene TRBJ2-2, with TRBD1 identical over 7 bases. This CDR3 is built from 16 residues. The V gene end was trimmed by 5 bases and the J gene end by 1 base; junction bases not matched to a gene: 7. Germline CDR1 is SNHLY and CDR2 is FYNNEI. The CDR3 coding sequence is TGTGCCAGCAGTCGGGACAGTTTATTGAACACCGGGGAGCTGTTTTTT. This gives the protein CASSRDSLLNTGELFF.

This sequence joins TRBV10-1 and TRBJ2-7, with a weak D call TRBD1 (8 bases). Germline CDR1 is WNHNN and CDR2 is SYGVQD (reference sequence). The CDR3 extends over 16 amino acids. V lost 4 bases to trimming and J lost 5 bases, with 21 bases between them. This CDR3 is CASSGSRTGRVDEQYF. CDR3 sequence (DNA): TGCGCCAGCAGTGGGAGCCGGACAGGGAGGGTAGACGAGCAGTACTTC.

In DNA form, the CDR3 reads TGTGCCAGCAGTTTATCCCTAGCGGGGGTTAACACCGGGGAGCTGTTTTTT. Its protein product is CASSLSLAGVNTGELFF. V gene TRBV27 combines with J gene TRBJ2-2, with 10 positions matching TRBD2. The CDR3 sequence is 17 residues long. The V and J ends lost 0 bases and 2 bases, in that order; junction bases with no gene match: 3. Germline CDR1 MNHEY, CDR2 SMNVEV (reference sequence).

This clone came up a few times. The chain carries TRBV7-6 and TRBJ2-1, with 8 bases fitting TRBD1. The CDR3 loop spans 15 amino acids. The germline V gene has CDR1 SGHVS and CDR2 FNYEAQ. Trimming removed 1 base from V and 12 bases from J; junction bases left unmatched: 11. The DNA for the CDR3 is TGTGCCAGCAGCTTAGAAGGACAGGGTGGGGATGGGCAGTTCTTC. This encodes CASSLEGQGGDGQFF.

This clone came up a few times. J is TRBJ1-1 and V is TRBV30; no clear D gene. This CDR3 has 15 amino acids. Germline-derived CDR1 and CDR2 are GTSNPN and SVGIG (reference sequence). Trimming took off 0 bases at V and 3 bases at J, with 14 bases between the two ends. The CDR3 is CAWSVLGRRDTEAFF. The CDR3 bases are TGTGCCTGGAGTGTACTGGGGAGGCGGGACACTGAAGCTTTCTTT.

This clone appeared a few times. The chain employs TRBV4-1 and TRBJ2-1; 7 nucleotides line up with TRBD2. J was trimmed by 0 bases and V by 3 bases; bases with no gene match: 2. This CDR3 comprises 15 residues. CDR1 and CDR2 from the germline V gene are MGHRA and YSYEKL. CDR3 DNA sequence: TGCGCCAGCAGCCAGCGGGGGAGCTCCTACAATGAGCAGTTCTTC. It translates to CASSQRGSSYNEQFF.

The chain links TRBV14 to TRBJ1-1; no reliable D call. The CDR3 is 12 residues long. The germline V gene encodes CDR1 SGHDN and CDR2 FVKESK. V lost 2 bases and J lost 7, with 8 bases in between. CDR3 region: CASSQTPYEAFF. Here the CDR3 DNA reads TGTGCCAGCAGCCAAACTCCGTATGAAGCTTTCTTT.

The chain carries TRBV7-9 and TRBJ2-5; a weak D match, TRBD1 (5 bases). Germline values: CDR1 SEHNR, CDR2 FQNEAQ (reference sequence). Trimming shortened V by 5 bases and J by 3 bases, and 13 bases separated the two germline ends. The CDR3 extends over 14 amino acids. DNA of the CDR3: TGTGCCAGCAGCCCGGACCCCAGGGAAGAGACCCAGTACTTC. Protein sequence: CASSPDPREETQYF. The variable domain in full, completed from reference TRBV7-9 and TRBJ2-5, reads DTGVSQNPRHKITKRGQNVTFRCDPISEHNRLYWYRQTLGQGPEFLTYFQNEAQLEKSRLLSDRFSAERPKGSFSTLEIQRTEQGDSAMYLCASSPDPREETQYFGPGTRLLVL.

This clone was seen more than once but under ten times. This rearrangement joins TRBV19 to TRBJ2-5, with TRBD2 identical over 8 bases. Germline loops: CDR1 LNHDA, CDR2 SQIVND (reference sequence). The length of the CDR3 is 12 residues. V lost 9 bases and J lost 5; bases outside the gene matches: 5. The CDR3 loop is CASGGAGETQYF. In DNA, the CDR3 is TGTGCCAGCGGGGGGGCAGGGGAGACCCAGTACTTC. The full variable domain, rest sourced from reference TRBV19 and TRBJ2-5, is DGGITQSPKYLFRKEGQNVTLSCEQNLNHDAMYWYRQDPGQGLRLIYYSQIVNDFQKGDIAEGYSVSREKKESFPLTVTSAQKNPTAFYLCASGGAGETQYFGPGTRLLVL.

This clone came up a few times. The V and J genes are TRBV27 and TRBJ1-1; D gene uncertain. The germline gives CDR1 MNHEY, CDR2 SMNVEV (reference sequence). The CDR3 runs to 16 residues. Trimming cost V 3 bases and J 0 bases, with 14 bases left between them. The CDR3, as DNA: TGTGCCAGCAGTTTTGGCCCCCCGGGAATGAACACTGAAGCTTTCTTT. Translated, it gives CASSFGPPGMNTEAFF.

The V gene is TRBV15, the J gene TRBJ1-5; D remains ambiguous. Germline V CDR1 and CDR2: LNHNV, YYDKDF (reference sequence). The CDR3 covers 17 residues. Trimming left V 0 bases short and J 0 bases short, with 12 bases between. The CDR3 here is CATSRDPPRVSNQPQHF. The CDR3 DNA reads TGTGCCACCAGCAGAGATCCCCCCCGGGTTAGCAATCAGCCCCAGCATTTT.

This sequence joins TRBV29-1 and TRBJ1-2, with D possibly matching TRBD1 (5 bases). The CDR3 consists of 14 residues. Germline V CDR1 and CDR2: SQVTM, ANQGSEA. V was pared by 6 bases and J by 2 bases, with 16 bases between. CDR3 loop: CSVNPGRENYGYTF. CDR3 sequence (DNA): TGCAGCGTGAACCCGGGACGGGAGAACTATGGCTACACCTTC.

This chain uses TRBV5-1 with TRBJ1-6, with unresolved D. The CDR3 loop spans 16 amino acids. Between the trimmed V and J ends, which lost 2 bases and 0 bases, there was a span of 9 bases. Germline values: CDR1 SGHRS, CDR2 YFSETQ. The CDR3 loop reads CASSFLGGSYNSPLHF. The CDR3 DNA reads as TGCGCCAGCAGCTTTCTCGGCGGCTCCTATAATTCACCCCTCCACTTT.

This clone was picked up a small number of times. The chain uses TRBV10-3 and TRBJ1-1; 7 bases line up with TRBD1. Germline V gene data show CDR1 as ENHRY and CDR2 as SYGVKD. The CDR3 has 13 residues. The V and J ends lost 10 bases and 0 bases, in that order; junction bases with no gene match: 5. This CDR3 is CASHGTVNTEAFF. In nucleotides, the CDR3 is TGTGCCAGCCACGGGACAGTGAACACTGAAGCTTTCTTT.

CDR3 sequence (DNA): TGTGCCAGCAGAATAGCGGGGGGGCCCGGTGAGCAGTTCTTC. Translating gives CASRIAGGPGEQFF. This chain uses TRBV6-1 with TRBJ2-1, with 11 nucleotides matching TRBD2. Germline V gives CDR1 MNHNS, CDR2 SASEGT. The CDR3 sequence is 14 residues long. V shed 6 bases, J shed 9 bases, and the junction held 7 bases outside the gene matches.

This clone has just one count. This sequence joins TRBV2 and TRBJ2-1, with 9 bases aligning to TRBD2. The trim removed 8 bases at V and 10 bases at J, leaving 15 bases unmatched. This CDR3 is built from 15 residues. Germline loops: CDR1 SNHLY, CDR2 FYNNEI. The CDR3 loop reads CASGGLAGYLREQFF. The CDR3 DNA sequence: TGTGCCAGCGGGGGTCTAGCGGGGTATCTTCGGGAGCAGTTCTTC.

The chain employs TRBV5-1 and TRBJ2-7; D not resolved. The length of the CDR3 is 14 residues. Deletions cut 1 base from V and 0 bases from J, with 8 bases between. CDR1 is SGHRS, CDR2 YFSETQ, per germline. The CDR3 is CASSLLQNSYEQYF. Written as DNA, the CDR3 is TGCGCCAGCAGCTTGTTACAAAACTCCTACGAGCAGTACTTC. Filled out from reference TRBV5-1 and TRBJ2-7, the complete variable domain reads KAGVTQTPRYLIKTRGQQVTLSCSPISGHRSVSWYQQTPGQGLQFLFEYFSETQRNKGNFPGRFSGRQFSNSRSEMNVSTLELGDSALYLCASSLLQNSYEQYFGPGTRLTVT.

This clone has just a few counts. The chain uses TRBV19 and TRBJ1-6; 8 bases are a match to TRBD1. V shed 7 bases, J shed 6 bases, and the junction held 8 bases outside the gene matches. CDR1 LNHDA and CDR2 SQIVND come from the germline V gene (reference sequence). This CDR3 has 15 amino acids. This chain's CDR3 is CASTWTGIGNSPLHF. The CDR3 bases are TGTGCCAGTACCTGGACAGGGATCGGTAATTCACCCCTCCACTTT.

Points on this clone: Other DNA variants within this sample encode the same CDR3. The rearrangement links TRBV7-9 to TRBJ2-5, with 7 bases identical to TRBD1. Trimming at V came to 5 bases and at J to 2 bases, leaving 2 bases not matched to a gene. CDR3 length equals 13 residues. The germline gives CDR1 SEHNR, CDR2 FQNEAQ (reference sequence). CDR3: CASSRGQQETQYF. The CDR3 DNA is TGTGCCAGCAGCAGGGGACAGCAAGAGACCCAGTACTTC.

The chain carries TRBV4-2 and TRBJ1-2; no clear D gene. The CDR3 length is 14 residues. The germline V gene has CDR1 LGHNA and CDR2 YNFKEQ. V was cut by 0 bases and J by 3 bases, with 8 bases left in between. CDR3 DNA: TGTGCCAGCAGCCAAGAGCGGCACCACTATGGCTACACCTTC. Its protein is CASSQERHHYGYTF.

This chain joins TRBV29-1 and TRBJ2-2; 10 nucleotides match TRBD1. Germline V gene lookup returns CDR1 SQVTM and CDR2 ANQGSEA. V lost 6 bases, J lost 1 base, and 8 bases stayed unmatched. The CDR3 runs to 16 residues. The DNA of the CDR3 is TGCAGCGTCCAGGAACGGGACAGGGGGAACACCGGGGAGCTGTTTTTT. Translating it yields CSVQERDRGNTGELFF.

The chain employs TRBV27 and TRBJ2-5; TRBD2 aligns across 8 bases. Trimming took 6 bases from V and 5 from J; bases not matched to a gene: 14. The CDR3 contains 16 residues. The V gene's germline CDR1 is MNHEY and CDR2 SMNVEV (reference sequence). The CDR3 here is CASSPGGRGAGETQYF. CDR3 in DNA: TGTGCCAGCAGCCCTGGGGGGCGGGGGGCCGGGGAGACCCAGTACTTC.

V and J are TRBV30 and TRBJ2-5; 7 positions agree with TRBD2. V was clipped by 5 bases and J by 5 bases; unmatched bases: 11. The CDR3 contains 14 residues. The germline V gene has CDR1 GTSNPN and CDR2 SVGIG (reference sequence). The CDR3 loop is CAWCLGGGSETQYF. CDR3 in DNA: TGTGCCTGGTGCCTCGGGGGAGGGTCGGAGACCCAGTACTTC.